The 17 T cell receptor beta chains listed next were all sequenced from one sample in a study of control samples from healthy donors and cancer patients. Only in-frame clones appear in the TCRdb table, and some are missing; sequencing was by immunoSEQ multiplex PCR. The sample contains approximately 66,000 clones, about 90% of which appear only once. The sample consisted of PBMCs. These receptors all come from a man in his fifties or sixties with colorectal cancer.

This rearrangement joins TRBV7-2 to TRBJ1-2; 9 nucleotides line up with TRBD1. The CDR3 extends over 14 amino acids. The germline V gene encodes CDR1 SGHTA and CDR2 FQGNSA. With 3 bases clipped from V and 7 bases from J, the junction kept 6 bases outside the gene matches. The CDR3 nucleotides are TGTGCCAGCAGCTTTGGCCGGACAGGGGTTGGCTACACCTTC. As protein: CASSFGRTGVGYTF.

This clone was found once. This sequence joins TRBV18 and TRBJ2-1; 7 bases are a match to TRBD1. There are 17 residues in the CDR3. V shed 6 bases, J shed 2 bases, and the junction held 13 bases outside the gene matches. The germline V gene has CDR1 KGHSH and CDR2 LQKENI. CDR3: CASSETGYPNPYNEQFF. The DNA for the CDR3 is TGTGCCAGCTCGGAGACAGGGTACCCCAACCCCTACAATGAGCAGTTCTTC.

A few counts support this clone. V is TRBV3-1 (or the pseudogene TRBV3-2) and J is TRBJ2-3; 13 bases are shared with TRBD2. There are 16 residues in the CDR3. The germline CDR1 and CDR2 sequences are LGHDT and YNNKEL (reference sequence). V trimming: 4 bases; J trimming: 6 bases; junction bases outside the gene matches: 7. CDR3 in amino acids: CASSRRLAGGFDTQYF. Here the CDR3 DNA reads TGTGCCAGCAGCCGGAGACTAGCGGGGGGTTTTGATACGCAGTATTTT.

The chain links TRBV2 to TRBJ2-1, with D possibly called TRBD1 or TRBD2 (5 bases each). V was pared by 9 bases and J by 6 bases, with 15 bases between. The CDR3 is made up of 13 amino acids. Germline V CDR1 and CDR2: SNHLY, FYNNEI. CDR3 sequence reads: CASYGWDRNEQFF. The DNA of the CDR3 is TGTGCCAGTTACGGTTGGGACCGCAATGAGCAGTTCTTC.

The chain has TRBV28 and TRBJ1-1; D unclear. Trimming removed 4 bases at V and 0 bases at J, with 12 bases between. CDR1 MDHEN and CDR2 SYDVKM come from the germline V gene. This CDR3 spans 15 amino acids. The CDR3 sequence is CASSSLWTVNTEAFF. In nucleotides, the CDR3 is TGTGCCAGCAGTTCCCTCTGGACTGTGAACACTGAAGCTTTCTTT.

This clone was picked up one time. The V and J genes are TRBV2 and TRBJ1-5; 9 bases align to TRBD1. Germline V gene sequence: CDR1 SNHLY, CDR2 FYNNEI. The CDR3 extends over 16 amino acids. V gave up 8 bases and J gave up 1 base; unmatched junction bases: 9. The CDR3 bases are TGTGCCAGCTCCCGGGACAGGGCAGTAAGCAATCAGCCCCAGCATTTT. Its translation is CASSRDRAVSNQPQHF.

This rearrangement joins TRBV11-2 to TRBJ2-7; 7 positions match TRBD1. Per the germline V gene, CDR1 is SGHAT and CDR2 is FQNNGV. The CDR3 extends over 13 amino acids. V shed 3 bases and J 3 bases; nucleotides not matched to a gene: 2. This CDR3 is CASSFGDSYEQYF. CDR3 in DNA: TGTGCCAGCAGCTTCGGGGACAGCTACGAGCAGTACTTC.

The rearrangement uses TRBV27 and TRBJ2-7, with 7 bases aligning to TRBD1. Trimming cost V 3 bases and J 5 bases; bases outside gene matches: 7. This CDR3 comprises 14 residues. Germline V CDR1 and CDR2: MNHEY, SMNVEV (reference sequence). The CDR3 nucleotides are TGTGCCAGCAGTTTTGTCACAGGGGCGGACGAGCAGTACTTC. Encoded protein: CASSFVTGADEQYF.

The chain links TRBV4-3 to TRBJ2-5; TRBD2 matches 7 bases. The length of the CDR3 is 15 residues. Trimming removed 1 base from V and 2 bases from J; junction bases left unmatched: 4. The germline CDR1 and CDR2 sequences are LGHNA and YSLEER. Written as DNA, the CDR3 is TGCGCCAGCAGCCAAGGCGGACTAGGACAAGAGACCCAGTACTTC. Its protein product is CASSQGGLGQETQYF.

V gene TRBV29-1 combines with J gene TRBJ1-2; perhaps TRBD1 as D (5 bases). V lost 0 bases, J lost 7 bases, and 15 bases lay in between. Germline lookup yields CDR1 SQVTM and CDR2 ANQGSEA. The CDR3 extends over 14 amino acids. Written as DNA, the CDR3 is TGCAGCGTTGAAGATGGGGGAGGAGGGAGTGGCTACACCTTC. Its protein is CSVEDGGGGSGYTF.

The rearrangement joins TRBV4-3 to TRBJ1-1, with D tentatively TRBD1 (6 bases). Germline V gives CDR1 LGHNA, CDR2 YSLEER. This CDR3 is built from 16 residues. V was shortened by 2 bases and J by 4 bases, with 17 bases between the two germline ends. The CDR3 protein is CASSQTRGAVGTEAFF. In nucleotides, the CDR3 is TGCGCCAGCAGCCAAACACGGGGGGCGGTGGGCACTGAAGCTTTCTTT.

The chain uses TRBV7-9 and TRBJ1-4, with a weak D call TRBD1 (6 bases). This CDR3 contains 16 residues. Germline V gene sequence: CDR1 SEHNR, CDR2 FQNEAQ (reference sequence). Deletions cut 5 bases from V and 0 bases from J, with 13 bases between. Here the CDR3 reads CASSAGQTTTNEKLFF. For the CDR3, the DNA is TGTGCCAGCAGCGCAGGACAGACCACAACTAATGAAAAACTGTTTTTT.

In DNA, the CDR3 is TGTGCCAGCAGCTGGGGACTAGCAGGGGAGACCCAGTACTTC. Translating gives CASSWGLAGETQYF. The genes are TRBV5-6 and TRBJ2-5, with TRBD2 identical over 9 bases. The ends lost 3 bases at V and 5 bases at J; junction bases unmatched: 5. Germline V CDR1 and CDR2: SGHDT, YYEEEE. The length of the CDR3 is 14 residues.

V usage is TRBV7-3 and J usage is TRBJ2-3; maybe TRBD1 (6 bases). This CDR3 has 18 amino acids. Trimming removed 1 base from V and 0 bases from J, with 17 bases in between. Germline loops: CDR1 SGHTA, CDR2 FQGTGA. The CDR3 DNA is TGTGCCAGCAGCTTAAGGGGTTCCAGGGGCCTTAGCACAGATACGCAGTATTTT. This sequence encodes CASSLRGSRGLSTDTQYF.

This chain connects TRBV2 to TRBJ1-5, with a weak D call TRBD1 (6 bases). Germline loops: CDR1 SNHLY, CDR2 FYNNEI. V gave up 7 bases and J gave up 3 bases, with 10 bases separating them. The CDR3 is made up of 13 amino acids. DNA of the CDR3: TGTGCCAGCAACAGGGCCAACAATCAGCCCCAGCATTTT. Encoded protein: CASNRANNQPQHF.

This sequence joins TRBV7-2 and TRBJ2-7; tentatively, D is TRBD1 (6 bases). Trimming removed 3 bases at V and 0 bases at J, with 9 bases between. Per the germline V gene, CDR1 is SGHTA and CDR2 is FQGNSA. The CDR3 contains 14 residues. CDR3 in amino acids: CASSFDRFSYEQYF. DNA of the CDR3: TGTGCCAGCAGCTTTGACAGGTTCTCCTACGAGCAGTACTTC.

This clone was seen a few times. This chain links TRBV7-6 with TRBJ2-7, with D possibly TRBD1 on 6 matching bases. V was shortened by 3 bases and J by 2 bases, with 14 bases between the two germline ends. The length of the CDR3 is 15 residues. Germline CDR1 SGHVS, CDR2 FNYEAQ. The CDR3 here is CASSFLSGEPYEQYF. The CDR3 DNA reads as TGTGCCAGCAGCTTTTTGTCAGGGGAACCCTACGAGCAGTACTTC.